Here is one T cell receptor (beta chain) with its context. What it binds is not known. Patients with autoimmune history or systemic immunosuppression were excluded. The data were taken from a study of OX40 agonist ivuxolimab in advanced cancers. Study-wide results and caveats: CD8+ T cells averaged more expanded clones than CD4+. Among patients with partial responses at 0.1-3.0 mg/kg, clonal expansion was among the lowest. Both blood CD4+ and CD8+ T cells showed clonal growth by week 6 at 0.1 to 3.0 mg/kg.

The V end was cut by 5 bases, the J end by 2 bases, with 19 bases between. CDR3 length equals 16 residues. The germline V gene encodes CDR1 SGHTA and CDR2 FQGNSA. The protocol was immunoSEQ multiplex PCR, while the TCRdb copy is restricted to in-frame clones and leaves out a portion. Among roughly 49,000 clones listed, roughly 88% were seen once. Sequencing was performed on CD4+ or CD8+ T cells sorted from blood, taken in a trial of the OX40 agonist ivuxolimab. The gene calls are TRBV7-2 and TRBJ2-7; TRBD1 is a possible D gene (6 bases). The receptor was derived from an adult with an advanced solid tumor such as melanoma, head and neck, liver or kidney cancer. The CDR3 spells CASSQALGARTYEQYF. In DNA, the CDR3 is TGTGCCAGCAGCCAGGCTTTGGGGGCCCGAACCTACGAGCAGTACTTC.